A selection of T cell receptor beta chains follows, all from one sample in a study of blood T cell repertoires in COVID-19. Method: immunoSEQ multiplex PCR; TCRdb's copy keeps in-frame clones and lacks some. The sample consists of 81,000 or so clones, about 81% of them appearing once. The sample taken for sequencing was peripheral blood. The source of these receptors is a human donor in a cohort sampled during active COVID-19. Each CDR3 is given with its conserved first and last residue. A D gene is named only where the DNA matches it firmly. Expanded clones get a size class; other rows say once, few or many, or leave the size out.

d_gene,abundance,j_gene,v_gene,CDR3nt,CDR3aa
-,-,TRBJ2-1,TRBV19,TGTGCCAGTAGCGCACCAGGACTCCCGAAGGGCAATGAGCAGTTCTTC,CASSAPGLPKGNEQFF
-,-,TRBJ1-1,TRBV7-9,TGTGCCAGCAGCTCCCGCAGTCGGGGGAACACTGAAGCTTTCTTT,CASSSRSRGNTEAFF
-,many,TRBJ1-6,TRBV20-1,TGCAGTGCTAGCCTTTATTCACCCCTCCACTTT,CSASLYSPLHF
TRBD2,-,TRBJ2-1,TRBV11-2,TGTGCCAGCAGCCCTACTAGCGGGGGGTACAATGAGCAGTTCTTC,CASSPTSGGYNEQFF
-,few,TRBJ1-6,TRBV30,TGTGCCTGGAGTGACCCGGATTCACCCCTCCACTTT,CAWSDPDSPLHF
-,-,TRBJ1-5,TRBV19,TGTGCCAGTAGTATGTTTGTGAGGGAGGGTCAGCCCCAGCATTTT,CASSMFVREGQPQHF
TRBD2,-,TRBJ2-3,TRBV10-3,TGTGCCTCTAGGACTAGCGGGTATAGCACAGATACGCAGTATTTT,CASRTSGYSTDTQYF
-,-,TRBJ2-5,TRBV7-3,TGTGCCAGCAGCTTAGCCTTCTCTCGGGGAGAGACCCAGTACTTC,CASSLAFSRGETQYF
-,-,TRBJ2-2,TRBV5-8,TGTGCCAGCAGCTTGGAGCGCGGGACGAACACCGGGGAGCTGTTTTTT,CASSLERGTNTGELFF
-,few,TRBJ1-6,TRBV30,TGTGCCTGGAGTGTACGGGGGGTTAATTCACCCCTCCACTTT,CAWSVRGVNSPLHF
-,once,TRBJ2-5,TRBV27,TGTGCCAGCAGTTCCCCTAATACGAGTTCGGGAAGTAAGACTCAAGAGACCCAGTACTTC,CASSSPNTSSGSKTQETQYF
-,-,TRBJ1-2,TRBV4-3,TGCGCCAGCAGCCACCTGACCAGGTCCCCTTATGGCTACACCTTC,CASSHLTRSPYGYTF
-,-,TRBJ1-1,TRBV4-1,TGCGCCAGCAGCCAAGTAACCGGGACAATGAACACTGAAGCTTTCTTT,CASSQVTGTMNTEAFF
TRBD1,-,TRBJ2-3,TRBV18,TGTGCCAGCTCACCGGACAGGGTGGATACGCAGTATTTT,CASSPDRVDTQYF